This T cell receptor (beta chain) was identified during a study of Graves' ophthalmopathy and Graves' hyperthyroidism. Notes on the study in general: Ophthalmopathy could be told apart from stable hyperthyroidism by a 13-signature model (around 88% sensitivity, about 81% specificity).

The evidence that diagnosis relied on was clinical symptoms, serum thyroxine, TRAb, thyroid ultrasound and orbital computed tomography. This clonotype was recorded at least ten times. The target antigen is unknown. No conserved phenylalanine or tryptophan ends this CDR3, so it is likely a read error. The germline V and J ends were trimmed by 1 base and 1 base, with 10 bases remaining between them. This CDR3 has 16 residues. From germline, CDR1 is MNHEY and CDR2 SVGAGI. Transcripts of RNA were the source for amplifying TCR beta CDR3 regions. Scientists carried out first-round RT-PCR using HTBI primers and then a second-round multiplex PCR. One entry per CDR3 protein results from TCRdb running MiXCR on the multiplex PCR reads. The sample holds fewer than 600,000 distinct CDR3 sequences, approximately 15% seen once.

The sample was blood. The receptor comes from a woman aged 25 to 39 with Graves' ophthalmopathy. The chain carries TRBV6-5 and TRBJ2-2, with a possible D match to TRBD2 (6 bases). CDR3 residues: CASSYLTRLNTGELFS. CDR3 in DNA: TGTGCCAGCAGTTACTTGACTAGACTGAACACCGGGGAGCTGTTTTCT.